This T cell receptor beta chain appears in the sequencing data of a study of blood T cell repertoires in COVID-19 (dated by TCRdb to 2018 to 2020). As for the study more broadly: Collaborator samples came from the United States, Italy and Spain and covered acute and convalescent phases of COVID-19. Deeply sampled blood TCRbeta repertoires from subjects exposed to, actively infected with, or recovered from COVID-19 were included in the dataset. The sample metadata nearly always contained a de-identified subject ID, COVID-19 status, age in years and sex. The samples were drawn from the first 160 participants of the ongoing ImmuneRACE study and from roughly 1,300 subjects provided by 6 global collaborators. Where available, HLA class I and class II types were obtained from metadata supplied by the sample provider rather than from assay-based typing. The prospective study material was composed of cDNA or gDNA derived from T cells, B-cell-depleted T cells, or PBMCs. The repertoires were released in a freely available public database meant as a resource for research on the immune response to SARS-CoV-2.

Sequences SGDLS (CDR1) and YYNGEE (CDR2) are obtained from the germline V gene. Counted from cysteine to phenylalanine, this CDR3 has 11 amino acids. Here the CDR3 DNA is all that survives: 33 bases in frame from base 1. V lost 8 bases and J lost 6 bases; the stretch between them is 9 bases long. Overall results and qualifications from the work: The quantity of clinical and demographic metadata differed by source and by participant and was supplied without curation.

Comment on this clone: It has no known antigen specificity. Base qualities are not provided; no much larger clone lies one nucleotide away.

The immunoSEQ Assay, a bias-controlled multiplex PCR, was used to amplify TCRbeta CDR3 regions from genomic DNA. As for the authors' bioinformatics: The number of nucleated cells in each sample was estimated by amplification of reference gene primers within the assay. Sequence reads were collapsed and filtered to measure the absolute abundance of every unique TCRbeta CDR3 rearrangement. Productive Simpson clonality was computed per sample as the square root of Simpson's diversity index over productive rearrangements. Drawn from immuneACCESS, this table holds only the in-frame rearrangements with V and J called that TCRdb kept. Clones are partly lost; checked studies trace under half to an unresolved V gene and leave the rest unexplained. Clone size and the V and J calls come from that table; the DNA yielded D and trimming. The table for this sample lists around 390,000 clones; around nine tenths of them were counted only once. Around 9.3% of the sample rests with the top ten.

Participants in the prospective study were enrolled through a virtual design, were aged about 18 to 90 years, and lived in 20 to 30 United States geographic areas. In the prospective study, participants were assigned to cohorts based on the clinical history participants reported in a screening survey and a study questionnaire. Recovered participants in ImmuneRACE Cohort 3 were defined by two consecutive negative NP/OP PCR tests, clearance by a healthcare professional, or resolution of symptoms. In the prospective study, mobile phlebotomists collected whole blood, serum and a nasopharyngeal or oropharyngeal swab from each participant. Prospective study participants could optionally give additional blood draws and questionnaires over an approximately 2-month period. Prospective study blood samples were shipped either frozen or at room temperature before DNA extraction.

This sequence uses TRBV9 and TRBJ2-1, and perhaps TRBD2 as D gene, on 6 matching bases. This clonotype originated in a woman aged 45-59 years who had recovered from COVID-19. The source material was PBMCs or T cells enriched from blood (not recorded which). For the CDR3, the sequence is CASGGVNEQFF. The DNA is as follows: TGTGCCAGTGGAGGGGTCAATGAGCAGTTCTTC.